A selection of T cell receptor beta chains follows, all from one sample in a study of cytomegalovirus exposure and HLA in healthy donors. This table comes from immunoSEQ multiplex PCR, and its TCRdb copy is limited to in-frame clones, with some not included. Among fewer than 130,000 clones listed, about 80% were seen once. Specimen: PBMCs. Source of these receptors: a female donor in good health and CMV-seropositive. CDR3s include the opening cysteine and the closing phenylalanine or tryptophan. A D gene is named only where the DNA matches it firmly. Only part of the rows carry a size: once, few, many, or a class if the clone is expanded.

d_call j_call clone_size v_call cdr3_aa cdr3_nt
NA TRBJ2-2 NA TRBV14 CASSGGAINTGELFF TGTGCCAGCAGCGGGGGGGCAATTAACACCGGGGAGCTGTTTTTT
NA TRBJ1-1 NA TRBV30 CAWSSGNTEAFF TGTGCCTGGAGTTCAGGGAACACTGAAGCTTTCTTT
TRBD1 TRBJ1-1 NA TRBV27 CASSPRQGGNEAFF TGTGCCAGCAGTCCAAGACAGGGGGGGAATGAAGCTTTCTTT
TRBD2 TRBJ2-7 NA TRBV6-1 CASGWGTSRTYEQYF TGTGCCAGCGGATGGGGGACTAGCAGGACCTACGAGCAGTACTTC
NA TRBJ1-5 NA TRBV5-6 CASSPGQYSNQPQHF TGTGCCAGCAGCCCCGGACAGTATAGCAATCAGCCCCAGCATTTT
TRBD2 TRBJ2-7 NA TRBV10-3 CAIRGASGSARRYEQYF TGTGCCATCAGGGGGGCTAGCGGGAGTGCGAGGAGGTACGAGCAGTACTTC
NA TRBJ1-2 NA TRBV5-4 CASSLQDNYGYTF TGTGCCAGCAGCTTGCAGGATAACTATGGCTACACCTTC
TRBD2 TRBJ2-5 NA TRBV2 CASSSSGMQETQYF TGTGCCAGCAGCTCTAGCGGGATGCAAGAGACCCAGTACTTC
NA TRBJ2-1 NA TRBV27 CASSPPGGGSSYNEQFF TGTGCCAGCAGTCCCCCTGGGGGGGGCAGCTCCTACAATGAGCAGTTCTTC
NA TRBJ2-7 NA TRBV6-5 CASSYRGYEQYF TGTGCCAGCAGTTATCGGGGCTACGAGCAGTACTTC
NA TRBJ2-5 NA TRBV7-2 CASSRTGGRETQYF TGTGCCAGCAGCCGTACGGGGGGCCGAGAGACCCAGTACTTC
NA TRBJ2-1 NA TRBV4-1 CASSQGLLGQGEQFF TGCGCCAGCAGCCAAGGTCTATTGGGGCAGGGTGAGCAGTTCTTC
NA TRBJ1-5 NA TRBV28 CASSLLTGYSNQPQHF TGTGCCAGCAGTTTACTAACAGGTTATAGCAATCAGCCCCAGCATTTT
TRBD1 TRBJ1-2 NA TRBV7-9 CATSQGGNGYTF TGTGCCACCTCACAGGGGGGGAATGGCTACACCTTC
TRBD2 TRBJ2-1 few TRBV5-5 CASSLEVRGGRFF TGTGCCAGCAGCTTGGAGGTACGCGGGGGTAGGTTCTTC
NA TRBJ2-7 NA TRBV28 CASSLLGQTYEQYF TGTGCCAGCAGTTTATTAGGACAGACCTACGAGCAGTACTTC
NA TRBJ2-4 once TRBV6-4 CASSPATGGKNIQYF TGTGCCAGCAGCCCCGCAACCGGGGGCAAAAACATTCAGTACTTC
NA TRBJ2-3 NA TRBV9 CASSTHPAAVRDTQYF TGTGCCAGCAGCACCCACCCCGCGGCGGTCAGAGATACGCAGTATTTT
NA TRBJ2-7 NA TRBV7-6 CAFPPTGKENEQYF TGTGCCTTCCCACCTACGGGGAAAGAAAACGAGCAGTACTTC
TRBD1 TRBJ2-5 NA TRBV5-1 CASSSQQGYQETQYF TGCGCCAGCAGCTCGCAACAGGGGTACCAAGAGACCCAGTACTTC
NA TRBJ2-3 NA TRBV19 CASSTLAFPDTQYF TGTGCCAGTAGTACCCTAGCTTTCCCAGATACGCAGTATTTT
TRBD2 TRBJ2-3 few TRBV27 CASSSTSGSSTDTQYF TGTGCCAGCAGTTCAACTAGCGGGAGTAGCACAGATACGCAGTATTTT
NA TRBJ2-7 NA TRBV6-5 CASSNRVPPYEQYF TGTGCCAGCAGTAATCGGGTACCACCCTACGAGCAGTACTTC
NA TRBJ2-7 NA TRBV18 CASSPPNRDKTYEQYF TGTGCCAGCTCACCACCAAACCGGGACAAGACCTACGAGCAGTACTTC
NA TRBJ1-4 NA TRBV6-5 CASKGGEYEKPFF TGTGCCAGCAAAGGCGGGGAGTATGAAAAACCGTTTTTT
TRBD2 TRBJ2-3 NA TRBV6-4 CASSDGRESDTQYF TGTGCCAGCAGTGACGGGCGGGAGTCGGATACGCAGTATTTT
TRBD1 TRBJ2-2 NA TRBV5-4 CASSYRTGAQNTGELFF TGTGCCAGCAGCTATAGGACAGGGGCCCAAAACACCGGGGAGCTGTTTTTT
NA TRBJ2-7 NA TRBV21-1 CASSKCGAGGAGLTYEQYF TGTGCCAGCAGCAAATGCGGGGCAGGGGGAGCCGGCTTAACCTACGAGCAGTACTTC
NA TRBJ2-1 NA TRBV7-9 CASSLGHYPQRGEQFF TGTGCCAGCAGCTTAGGGCACTACCCTCAACGGGGTGAGCAGTTCTTC
NA TRBJ1-3 NA TRBV5-1 CASSLDRPGNTIYF TGCGCCAGCAGCTTGGACAGGCCTGGAAACACCATATATTTT
NA TRBJ2-7 NA TRBV15 CATGYGYEQYF TGTGCCACGGGCTATGGCTACGAGCAGTACTTC
TRBD2 TRBJ2-1 NA TRBV5-6 CASSLLTGTRDNEQFF TGTGCCAGCAGCCTCCTAACCGGGACTAGAGACAATGAGCAGTTCTTC
NA TRBJ1-1 NA TRBV5-5 CASSLTQGVNTEAFF TGTGCCAGCAGCTTGACGCAGGGCGTAAACACTGAAGCTTTCTTT
NA TRBJ1-1 NA TRBV9 CASRPDSRNTEAFF TGTGCCAGCAGACCGGACAGCAGGAACACTGAAGCTTTCTTT
NA TRBJ2-2 NA TRBV7-9 CASSSRGNTGELFF TGTGCCAGCAGCAGCAGGGGAAACACCGGGGAGCTGTTTTTT
NA TRBJ2-7 NA TRBV5-1 CASSLDGGQRYEQYF TGCGCCAGCAGCTTGGACGGTGGACAGCGCTACGAGCAGTACTTC
TRBD2 TRBJ2-3 few TRBV9 CASSLRLAGGADTQYF TGTGCCAGCAGCCTGCGACTAGCGGGAGGCGCAGATACGCAGTATTTT
NA TRBJ2-2 NA TRBV11-2 CASSLAAVNTGELFF TGTGCCAGCAGCTTAGCAGCGGTGAACACCGGGGAGCTGTTTTTT
NA TRBJ2-5 NA TRBV7-9 CASSFNRGETQYF TGTGCCAGCAGCTTTAATAGAGGGGAGACCCAGTACTTC
NA TRBJ2-3 NA TRBV29-1 CSVEVGDTQYF TGCAGCGTTGAGGTGGGCGATACGCAGTATTTT
NA TRBJ1-5 few TRBV5-4 CASSGGMNQPQHF TGTGCCAGCAGTGGGGGGATGAATCAGCCCCAGCATTTT
TRBD2 TRBJ2-3 NA TRBV7-2 CASSLDGGARADTQYF TGTGCCAGCAGCTTAGACGGGGGGGCGCGCGCAGATACGCAGTATTTT
TRBD1 TRBJ1-4 NA TRBV28 CASTLPGQANEKLFF TGTGCCAGCACGTTACCGGGACAGGCTAATGAAAAACTGTTTTTT
NA TRBJ2-7 NA TRBV7-2 CASSYSSYEQYF TGTGCCAGCAGCTATAGCTCCTACGAGCAGTACTTC
NA TRBJ2-7 once TRBV6-5 CASYGQGSHEQYF TGTGCCAGCTATGGGCAGGGAAGCCACGAGCAGTACTTC
NA TRBJ2-3 NA TRBV2 CASRPRAGGVADTQYF TGTGCCAGCAGGCCCCGGGCTGGCGGGGTCGCAGATACGCAGTATTTT
TRBD1 TRBJ1-4 few TRBV27 CASSLGQGPNEKLFF TGTGCCAGCAGTTTAGGACAGGGGCCAAATGAAAAACTGTTTTTT
NA TRBJ1-3 NA TRBV5-4 CASSLQGNTIYF TGTGCCAGCAGCTTGCAAGGAAACACCATATATTTT
TRBD1 TRBJ2-5 few TRBV19 CASSRGFEETQYF TGTGCCAGTAGCAGGGGGTTTGAGGAGACCCAGTACTTC
TRBD2 TRBJ2-1 NA TRBV5-4 CASSIQSGGAYNEQFF TGTGCCAGCAGCATACAGAGCGGGGGGGCCTACAATGAGCAGTTCTTC
TRBD2 TRBJ2-2 few TRBV5-4 CASSLGAREGHTGELFF TGTGCCAGCAGTCTCGGAGCGCGGGAGGGCCACACCGGGGAGCTGTTTTTT
NA TRBJ2-6 few TRBV30 CAVGGGANVLTF TGTGCCGTGGGAGGTGGGGCCAACGTCCTGACTTTC
TRBD1 TRBJ1-4 NA TRBV18 CASSPNIQGSGTNEKLFF TGTGCCAGCTCACCAAACATACAGGGGAGCGGCACTAATGAAAAACTGTTTTTT
NA TRBJ1-5 few TRBV7-8 CASSLNRNSNQPQHF TGTGCCAGCAGCTTAAACAGGAATAGCAATCAGCCCCAGCATTTT
TRBD1 TRBJ2-7 NA TRBV7-9 CASSLLGAGRGYEQYF TGTGCCAGCAGCCTCCTGGGTGCGGGCAGGGGGTACGAGCAGTACTTC
NA TRBJ1-6 NA TRBV19 CASSMARGGSSPLHF TGTGCCAGTAGTATGGCCCGTGGGGGGAGCTCACCCCTCCACTTT
TRBD1 TRBJ1-1 few TRBV7-6 CASSQYNGQGRNTEAFF TGTGCCAGCAGCCAATACAACGGACAGGGACGGAACACTGAAGCTTTCTTT
NA TRBJ2-7 NA TRBV4-1 CASSQEEVYYEQYF TGCGCCAGCAGCCAAGAAGAGGTGTACTACGAGCAGTACTTC
NA TRBJ2-5 NA TRBV4-1 CASSQGSGGTPNSETQYF TGCGCCAGCAGCCAAGGAAGCGGCGGAACTCCCAATTCCGAGACCCAGTACTTC